The following is a T cell receptor (beta chain) sequence with its context. Its antigen is not known. A roughly 120-subject validation cohort, separate from the roughly 670-subject first cohort, supplied the donors. These data come from a study of cytomegalovirus exposure and HLA in healthy donors. Study-level points and caveats: Researchers reported that three CMV-associated chains were confirmed in vitro as CMV antigen-specific.

Looked up from germline, CDR1 is SGDLS and CDR2 is YYNGEE. Germline trimming cut 6 bases from V and 5 bases from J; bases unmatched to any gene: 12. The length of the CDR3 is 15 residues. Assay: immunoSEQ multiplex PCR; the TCRdb copy retains only in-frame clones and omits some. Here the sample spans over 85,000 clones, approximately 89% being singletons. Sequenced: PBMCs. J is TRBJ2-7 and V is TRBV9, with 9 bases identical to TRBD1. This receptor was identified in a woman aged 18-29 years in good health and CMV-seronegative. This CDR3 is CASTKQGAVIDEQYF. The CDR3 region has the DNA TGTGCCAGCACCAAACAGGGGGCCGTCATAGACGAGCAGTACTTC.